Each of the 27 T cell receptor beta chains below was sequenced from the same sample in a study of blood T cell repertoires in COVID-19. TCRdb's table, derived via immunoSEQ multiplex PCR, lists solely in-frame clones and lacks some. The data hold about 460,000 clones, with about 85% observed a single time. Sequences were obtained from PBMCs or T cells enriched from blood (not recorded which). The receptors were sampled from a woman aged 55-69 years who had recovered from COVID-19.

The chain carries TRBV29-1 and TRBJ1-5; D might be TRBD1 (5 bases). CDR3 length: 14 amino acids. Trimming removed 7 bases from V and 6 bases from J, with 19 bases in between. Per germline, CDR1 SQVTM and CDR2 ANQGSEA. CDR3 DNA: TGCAGCGCCCTGGAGCCAGGGAGGACTCAGCCCCAGCATTTT. It is translated as CSALEPGRTQPQHF.

J is TRBJ1-3 and V is TRBV18, with TRBD1 identical over 8 bases. Per the germline V gene, CDR1 is KGHSH and CDR2 is LQKENI. The CDR3 consists of 16 residues. After removal of 3 bases from V and 3 bases from J, the junction contained 7 bases not matched to a gene. CDR3 bases: TGTGCCAGCTCACCGATCCAGGGGGCGTTTGGAAACACCATATATTTT. It codes for CASSPIQGAFGNTIYF.

V is TRBV23-1 and J is TRBJ1-2, with no clear D. TRBV23-1 is flagged as an ORF with uncertain function. V was pared by 4 bases and J by 2 bases, with 11 bases between. The CDR3 is 14 residues long. The CDR3 loop reads CASSRGEGNYGYTF. Here the CDR3 DNA reads TGCGCCAGCAGTCGGGGAGAGGGCAACTATGGCTACACCTTC.

The chain carries TRBV21-1 and TRBJ1-3; whether TRBD1, the table's D call, matches the DNA was not checked. TRBV21-1 counts as a pseudogene. The CDR3 covers 15 residues. CDR3 bases: TGTGCCAGCAGCAAAGTTAGGACATCTGGAAACACCATATATTTT. Amino acid sequence: CASSKVRTSGNTIYF.

The CDR3 nucleotides read TGCGCCAGCAGCCAAGAAGGGGGCGGGTCCAAAAACATTCAGTACTTC. Protein sequence: CASSQEGGGSKNIQYF. The V gene is TRBV4-1, the J gene TRBJ2-4; TRBD1 matches at 7 bases. From germline, CDR1 is MGHRA and CDR2 YSYEKL. The CDR3 has 16 residues. The V and J ends lost 0 bases and 2 bases, in that order; junction bases with no gene match: 4.

This sequence joins TRBV13 and TRBJ2-3, with 7 positions matching TRBD1. CDR1 is PRHDT and CDR2 is FYEKMQ in the germline V gene (reference sequence). Unmatched junction bases numbered 11, after V lost 0 bases and J lost 2 bases. The CDR3 runs to 18 residues. CDR3 DNA sequence: TGTGCCAGCAGCTTAGGCTATTATACCGGGACAGCCACAGATACGCAGTATTTT. Protein product: CASSLGYYTGTATDTQYF.

This sequence joins TRBV7-2 and TRBJ2-7; D is possibly TRBD1 (5 bases). Deletions cut 5 bases from V and 5 bases from J, with 16 bases between. Germline loops: CDR1 SGHTA, CDR2 FQGNSA. This CDR3 contains 14 residues. The CDR3 nucleotides read TGTGCCAGCAGCAAACAGGTGGGTCGTGACGAGCAGTACTTC. This gives the protein CASSKQVGRDEQYF.

The J gene is TRBJ2-1, the V gene TRBV29-1, with D possibly TRBD2 on 5 matching bases. This CDR3 has 13 residues. Trimming pared 3 bases from V and 3 bases from J, leaving 9 bases between. Germline CDR1 SQVTM, CDR2 ANQGSEA. CDR3 coding DNA: TGCAGCGTTGACGGGGATGGCTACAATGAGCAGTTCTTC. This sequence encodes CSVDGDGYNEQFF.

In nucleotides, the CDR3 is TGTGCCAGCAGTGATCCCAGGTACTCCTACGAGCAGTACGTC. It encodes CASSDPRYSYEQYV. The rearrangement joins TRBV2 to TRBJ2-7, with no clear D. CDR1 SNHLY and CDR2 FYNNEI come from the germline V gene. The CDR3 runs 14 residues. The V gene lost 3 bases and the J gene lost 0 bases, with 9 bases spanning the gap.

The chain uses TRBV19 and TRBJ1-2; no definite D call. The CDR3 has 12 amino acids. The V end lost 1 base, the J end lost 7 bases, and 7 bases lay between the germline ends. The V gene's germline CDR1 is LNHDA and CDR2 SQIVND (reference sequence). The CDR3 sequence: CASSIGPSGYTF. The DNA of the CDR3 is TGTGCCAGTAGTATAGGTCCCAGTGGCTACACCTTC. The variable domain in full, completed from reference TRBV19 and TRBJ1-2, reads DGGITQSPKYLFRKEGQNVTLSCEQNLNHDAMYWYRQDPGQGLRLIYYSQIVNDFQKGDIAEGYSVSREKKESFPLTVTSAQKNPTAFYLCASSIGPSGYTFGSGTRLTVV.

The J gene is TRBJ1-4, the V gene TRBV4-1, with D hard to call. The CDR3 has 13 residues. Deletions cut 3 bases from V and 8 bases from J, with 10 bases between. CDR1 and CDR2 from the germline V gene are MGHRA and YSYEKL. The CDR3 is CASSHFRREKLFF. The CDR3 DNA reads TGCGCCAGCAGCCATTTCCGGAGGGAAAAACTGTTTTTT.

The chain combines TRBV10-3 with TRBJ2-1; the match to TRBD2 covers 11 bases. V dropped 3 bases and J dropped 10; count of bases not matched to a gene: 11. This CDR3 comprises 16 residues. Germline V gives CDR1 ENHRY, CDR2 SYGVKD. CDR3 sequence reads: CAISELASGGFGEQFF. The CDR3 nucleotides are TGTGCCATCAGTGAATTGGCTAGCGGGGGGTTCGGCGAGCAGTTCTTC.

Only one count was recorded for this clone. The sample carries other DNA sequences with the same CDR3. The chain uses TRBV5-1 and TRBJ2-7; D is unresolved. Trimming cost V 5 bases and J 4 bases, with 7 bases left between them. CDR3 length: 11 residues. Germline V CDR1 and CDR2: SGHRS, YFSETQ. CDR3: CASSRDYEQYF. CDR3 DNA: TGCGCCAGCAGTCGAGATTACGAGCAGTACTTC.

The V call is TRBV5-1, the J call TRBJ1-5; 10 bases line up with TRBD1. Germline V gene data show CDR1 as SGHRS and CDR2 as YFSETQ. The CDR3 length is 14 residues. With 4 bases clipped from V and 6 bases from J, the junction kept 4 bases outside the gene matches. The CDR3 loop reads CASSPTGGFQPQHF. CDR3 bases: TGCGCCAGCAGCCCGACAGGGGGCTTTCAGCCCCAGCATTTT.

V usage is TRBV5-1 and J usage is TRBJ2-2; 8 bases are shared with TRBD2. Unmatched junction bases numbered 5, after V lost 0 bases and J lost 1 base. Germline V gives CDR1 SGHRS, CDR2 YFSETQ. This CDR3 comprises 17 residues. CDR3 protein: CASSLDGGGRNTGELFF. The CDR3 DNA reads as TGCGCCAGCAGCTTGGACGGCGGGGGGCGGAACACCGGGGAGCTGTTTTTT.

The rearrangement joins TRBV5-5 to TRBJ1-2; D may be TRBD1 (6 bases). Trimming removed 4 bases from V and 7 bases from J, with 20 bases in between. The CDR3 spans 15 residues. Germline values: CDR1 SGHKS, CDR2 YYEKEE (reference sequence). The CDR3 DNA reads TGTGCCAGCAGCCTCGACCTCGGGGGGGCCGGTGGCTACACCTTC. Translating gives CASSLDLGGAGGYTF. Combining the CDR3 with reference TRBV5-5 and TRBJ1-2 gives the whole variable domain DAGVTQSPTHLIKTRGQQVTLRCSPISGHKSVSWYQQVLGQGPQFIFQYYEKEERGRGNFPDRFSARQFPNYSSELNVNALLLGDSALYLCASSLDLGGAGGYTFGSGTRLTVV.

The chain couples TRBV21-1 to TRBJ1-2; the D call in the table, TRBD1, was not verified against the DNA. TRBV21-1 counts as a pseudogene. This CDR3 has 17 residues. CDR3 coding DNA: TGTGCCAGCAGCCCATTCGGGAGGACAGGGCGTTTCTATGGCTACACCTTC. It codes for CASSPFGRTGRFYGYTF.

The V and J genes are TRBV6-5 and TRBJ2-7; unclear D gene. The CDR3 is 13 residues long. Trimming stripped 8 bases from V and 5 bases from J, with 16 bases between. Germline-derived CDR1 and CDR2 are MNHEY and SVGAGI. The CDR3 DNA is TGTGCCAGCTTCAAGGCAGGTCGTCACGAGCAGTACTTC. It specifies CASFKAGRHEQYF.

This clone was seen just once. The chain uses TRBV28 and TRBJ1-2, with 9 bases identical to TRBD1. Germline CDR1 reads MDHEN; CDR2 reads SYDVKM. J gave up 5 bases and V 5 bases, and 6 bases lay outside the gene matches. The CDR3 has 14 amino acids. CDR3 DNA: TGTGCCAGCAGTCGGACAGGGGATTTTTATGGCTACACCTTC. Translated, it gives CASSRTGDFYGYTF.

The J gene is TRBJ2-2, the V gene TRBV30; no firm D call. V was shortened by 1 base and J by 4 bases, with 10 bases between the two germline ends. Germline values: CDR1 GTSNPN, CDR2 SVGIG (reference sequence). The CDR3 contains 14 residues. The CDR3 region has the DNA TGTGCCTGGAGTGAGGCAGGCTCCACCGGGGAGCTGTTTTTT. It translates to CAWSEAGSTGELFF.

This chain links TRBV9 with TRBJ2-5, with 9 bases aligning to TRBD2. CDR1 is SGDLS and CDR2 is YYNGEE in the germline V gene. With 0 bases clipped from V and 9 bases from J, the junction kept 3 bases outside the gene matches. This CDR3 has 13 amino acids. The CDR3 protein is CASSVASGGSQYF. CDR3 sequence (DNA): TGTGCCAGCAGCGTAGCGAGCGGGGGGTCCCAGTACTTC.

This clone was counted a single time. V usage is TRBV5-1 and J usage is TRBJ2-5; 7 nucleotides line up with TRBD1. The CDR3 contains 16 residues. CDR1 and CDR2 from the germline V gene are SGHRS and YFSETQ. The V gene end was trimmed by 2 bases and the J gene end by 5 bases; junction bases not matched to a gene: 12. CDR3 residues: CASSLLTGSEGETQYF. For the CDR3, the DNA is TGCGCCAGCAGCTTATTGACAGGGAGCGAAGGGGAGACCCAGTACTTC. Full variable domain (outside the CDR3, taken from reference TRBV5-1 and TRBJ2-5): KAGVTQTPRYLIKTRGQQVTLSCSPISGHRSVSWYQQTPGQGLQFLFEYFSETQRNKGNFPGRFSGRQFSNSRSEMNVSTLELGDSALYLCASSLLTGSEGETQYFGPGTRLLVL.

CDR3: CASSTRTGSEKLFF. CDR3 bases: TGCGCCAGCAGCACCCGGACAGGATCCGAAAAACTGTTTTTT. J is TRBJ1-4 and V is TRBV5-1, with 7 bases that match TRBD1. The CDR3 contains 14 residues. V gave up 4 bases and J gave up 8 bases; unmatched junction bases: 8. Germline V gene data show CDR1 as SGHRS and CDR2 as YFSETQ.

The chain combines TRBV3-1 (or the pseudogene TRBV3-2) with TRBJ2-7; a possible D gene is TRBD2 (7 bases). The CDR3 contains 14 residues. CDR1 and CDR2 (germline): LGHDT, YNNKEL (reference sequence). The germline V and J ends were trimmed by 3 bases and 4 bases, with 13 bases remaining between them. The CDR3 bases are TGTGCCAGCAGCCACGGGGGGCAAGGGTACGAGCAGTACTTC. It specifies CASSHGGQGYEQYF.

J is TRBJ2-1 and V is TRBV6-6, with TRBD1 matching over 10 bases. The CDR3 extends over 13 amino acids. Germline CDR1 and CDR2: MNHNY and SVGAGI (reference sequence). With V trimmed by 8 bases and J by 8 bases, 6 bases remained unmatched. Here the CDR3 DNA reads TGTGCCAGCTGGAGACAGGGGGCTTATGAGCAGTTCTTC. It yields the protein CASWRQGAYEQFF.

V usage is TRBV3-1 (or the pseudogene TRBV3-2) and J usage is TRBJ1-2; D is undetermined. The CDR3 is 11 amino acids. Germline CDR1 is LGHDT and CDR2 is YNNKEL (reference sequence). Trimming shortened V by 4 bases and J by 8 bases, and 8 bases separated the two germline ends. The CDR3 DNA sequence: TGTGCCAGCAGCCGGAGTTGGGGCTACACCTTC. It translates to CASSRSWGYTF.

This rearrangement joins TRBV30 to TRBJ1-3; D is uncertain. The CDR3 has 17 residues. V gave up 0 bases and J gave up 1 base, with 16 bases separating them. Per the germline V gene, CDR1 is GTSNPN and CDR2 is SVGIG (reference sequence). The CDR3 DNA reads TGTGCCTGGAGTGTAGCCCGGTCGACATTTTCTGGAAACACCATATATTTT. Amino acid sequence: CAWSVARSTFSGNTIYF.